Listed below are T cell receptor beta chains from one sample, sequenced in a study of T cell changes during pregnancy in multiple sclerosis. TCRdb's copy holds only in-frame clones and misses some; the assay was immunoSEQ multiplex PCR. The data contain roughly 28,000 clones, 85% to 95% of them seen just once; the ten biggest clones take up 5% to 6%. This material consisted of CD8+ T cells from peripheral blood mononuclear cells, taken before pregnancy. The receptor set was obtained from a female donor with multiple sclerosis, enrolled in a pregnancy study. Both conserved end residues are part of each CDR3. Each record gives: D gene, clone size, V gene, J gene, CDR3 protein, CDR3 DNA. The D gene is left open where the match is weak. Only some rows state a clone size, as once, few, many or a class for expanded clones.

d_gene: .
abundance: .
v_gene: TRBV27
j_gene: TRBJ2-7
CDR3aa: CASASFESSYEQYF
CDR3nt: TGTGCCAGCGCTTCCTTTGAGTCCTCCTACGAGCAGTACTTC

d_gene: TRBD2
abundance: .
v_gene: TRBV7-6
j_gene: TRBJ2-1
CDR3aa: CASSSPQGWASGSVSAEQFF
CDR3nt: TGTGCCAGCAGCTCCCCCCAGGGGTGGGCTAGCGGGAGTGTGTCCGCTGAGCAGTTCTTC

d_gene: .
abundance: .
v_gene: TRBV2
j_gene: TRBJ1-3
CDR3aa: CASSPGSTSGNTIYF
CDR3nt: TGTGCCAGCTCTCCGGGGTCCACCTCTGGAAACACCATATATTTT

d_gene: .
abundance: .
v_gene: TRBV7-9
j_gene: TRBJ2-3
CDR3aa: CASSSGGDSTDTQYF
CDR3nt: TGTGCCAGCAGCTCAGGCGGGGATAGCACAGATACGCAGTATTTT

d_gene: .
abundance: once
v_gene: TRBV9
j_gene: TRBJ2-4
CDR3aa: CASSVLGGLDIQYF
CDR3nt: TGTGCCAGCAGCGTACTCGGGGGGCTGGACATTCAGTACTTC

d_gene: .
abundance: .
v_gene: TRBV13
j_gene: TRBJ1-2
CDR3aa: CASSLGRGDFYGYTF
CDR3nt: TGTGCCAGCAGCTTAGGCCGGGGGGACTTCTATGGCTACACCTTC

d_gene: .
abundance: once
v_gene: TRBV6-5
j_gene: TRBJ1-2
CDR3aa: CASSYSTELNYGYTF
CDR3nt: TGTGCCAGCAGTTACTCGACAGAGTTGAACTATGGCTACACCTTC

d_gene: TRBD1
abundance: .
v_gene: TRBV29-1
j_gene: TRBJ1-2
CDR3aa: CSGGDRDNYGYTF
CDR3nt: TGCAGCGGGGGGGACAGGGATAACTATGGCTACACCTTC

d_gene: TRBD2
abundance: .
v_gene: TRBV6-5
j_gene: TRBJ2-3
CDR3aa: CASSSSGTSGSDTQYF
CDR3nt: TGTGCCAGCAGTTCCTCCGGGACTAGCGGTTCAGATACGCAGTATTTT

d_gene: TRBD1
abundance: .
v_gene: TRBV7-9
j_gene: TRBJ2-1
CDR3aa: CASRGPGGIYNEQFF
CDR3nt: TGTGCCAGCAGAGGCCCAGGGGGAATTTACAATGAGCAGTTCTTC

d_gene: TRBD1
abundance: .
v_gene: TRBV5-1
j_gene: TRBJ1-1
CDR3aa: CASSLQGDTEAFF
CDR3nt: TGCGCCAGCAGCTTGCAGGGGGACACTGAAGCTTTCTTT

d_gene: TRBD2
abundance: medium-sized
v_gene: TRBV9
j_gene: TRBJ2-7
CDR3aa: CASSVDPTSGSSYEQYF
CDR3nt: TGTGCCAGCAGCGTAGATCCCACTAGCGGGAGTTCCTACGAGCAGTACTTC

d_gene: .
abundance: .
v_gene: TRBV7-9
j_gene: TRBJ1-2
CDR3aa: CASSLAGVGLYGYTF
CDR3nt: TGTGCCAGCAGCTTAGCGGGAGTGGGACTCTATGGCTACACCTTC

d_gene: TRBD1
abundance: .
v_gene: TRBV15
j_gene: TRBJ2-3
CDR3aa: CATQDRGYSDTQYF
CDR3nt: TGTGCCACCCAGGACAGGGGCTATTCAGATACGCAGTATTTT

d_gene: TRBD1
abundance: .
v_gene: TRBV7-9
j_gene: TRBJ2-7
CDR3aa: CASSKSGQGLAYEQYF
CDR3nt: TGTGCCAGCAGCAAGAGCGGACAGGGTCTAGCCTACGAGCAGTACTTC

d_gene: .
abundance: .
v_gene: TRBV15
j_gene: TRBJ2-2
CDR3aa: CATSRSAGELFF
CDR3nt: TGTGCCACCAGCAGATCGGCCGGGGAGCTGTTTTTT

d_gene: .
abundance: .
v_gene: TRBV4-1
j_gene: TRBJ2-3
CDR3aa: CASSQGLGAPDTQYF
CDR3nt: TGCGCCAGCAGCCAAGGACTAGGAGCTCCAGATACGCAGTATTTT

d_gene: .
abundance: .
v_gene: TRBV27
j_gene: TRBJ2-7
CDR3aa: CASSLGRGGNEQYF
CDR3nt: TGTGCCAGCAGTTTGGGAAGGGGTGGGAACGAGCAGTACTTC

d_gene: .
abundance: .
v_gene: TRBV27
j_gene: TRBJ2-6
CDR3aa: CASSTTYREPGANVLTF
CDR3nt: TGTGCCAGCAGTACGACCTACAGGGAACCTGGGGCCAACGTCCTGACTTTC

d_gene: TRBD1
abundance: once
v_gene: TRBV2
j_gene: TRBJ2-7
CDR3aa: CASSALTGMNEQYF
CDR3nt: TGTGCCAGCAGTGCCTTGACAGGGATGAACGAGCAGTACTTC

d_gene: .
abundance: .
v_gene: TRBV7-9
j_gene: TRBJ2-3
CDR3aa: CASSSEVGYTQYF
CDR3nt: TGTGCCAGCAGCTCCGAAGTTGGCTATACGCAGTATTTT

d_gene: .
abundance: once
v_gene: TRBV27
j_gene: TRBJ2-3
CDR3aa: CASSTRSEGVDTQYF
CDR3nt: TGTGCCAGCAGTACCCGATCAGAGGGGGTGGATACGCAGTATTTT

d_gene: .
abundance: .
v_gene: TRBV15
j_gene: TRBJ1-5
CDR3aa: CATSNLGGGNQPQHF
CDR3nt: TGTGCCACCAGCAATCTCGGGGGGGGGAATCAGCCCCAGCATTTT

d_gene: TRBD2
abundance: .
v_gene: TRBV2
j_gene: TRBJ2-1
CDR3aa: CASSDSGGAWNEQFF
CDR3nt: TGTGCCAGCAGTGATAGCGGGGGGGCTTGGAATGAGCAGTTCTTC

d_gene: TRBD2
abundance: few
v_gene: TRBV27
j_gene: TRBJ2-1
CDR3aa: CASSRGLALYNEQFF
CDR3nt: TGTGCCAGCAGTCGCGGACTAGCCCTGTACAATGAGCAGTTCTTC

d_gene: .
abundance: .
v_gene: TRBV28
j_gene: TRBJ1-5
CDR3aa: CASSYAAGKSYSNQPQHF
CDR3nt: TGTGCCAGCAGTTACGCGGCAGGGAAGTCTTACAGCAATCAGCCCCAGCATTTT

d_gene: TRBD2
abundance: .
v_gene: TRBV7-9
j_gene: TRBJ2-1
CDR3aa: CASSLIQGGSNEQFF
CDR3nt: TGTGCCAGCAGTCTCATCCAGGGCGGGAGCAATGAGCAGTTCTTC

d_gene: .
abundance: .
v_gene: TRBV7-9
j_gene: TRBJ2-2
CDR3aa: CASSRSGPGDRELFF
CDR3nt: TGTGCCAGCAGCCGCTCGGGCCCGGGGGATCGGGAGCTGTTTTTT

d_gene: .
abundance: .
v_gene: TRBV29-1
j_gene: TRBJ2-1
CDR3aa: CSGVRGEQFF
CDR3nt: TGCAGTGGGGTTAGGGGTGAGCAGTTCTTC

d_gene: .
abundance: few
v_gene: TRBV23-1
j_gene: TRBJ1-1
CDR3aa: CASSQSDSINTEAFF
CDR3nt: TGCGCCAGCAGTCAATCTGACAGCATCAACACTGAAGCTTTCTTT

d_gene: TRBD1
abundance: .
v_gene: TRBV28
j_gene: TRBJ1-5
CDR3aa: CASSLGTGLLQPQHF
CDR3nt: TGTGCCAGCAGTCTCGGGACAGGGCTGCTTCAGCCCCAGCATTTT

d_gene: .
abundance: .
v_gene: TRBV19
j_gene: TRBJ2-1
CDR3aa: CASGTSLYNEQFF
CDR3nt: TGTGCCAGCGGGACTTCACTTTACAATGAGCAGTTCTTC

d_gene: .
abundance: once
v_gene: TRBV11-3
j_gene: TRBJ2-2
CDR3aa: CASSTQSTTGELFF
CDR3nt: TGTGCCAGCAGCACACAGTCAACCACCGGGGAGCTGTTTTTT

d_gene: TRBD1
abundance: .
v_gene: TRBV7-2
j_gene: TRBJ1-5
CDR3aa: CASSPDRGMLNQPQHF
CDR3nt: TGTGCCAGCAGCCCAGACAGGGGGATGTTGAATCAGCCCCAGCATTTT

d_gene: TRBD1
abundance: medium-sized
v_gene: TRBV28
j_gene: TRBJ2-4
CDR3aa: CASSWDPGGQGKDIQYF
CDR3nt: TGTGCCAGCAGTTGGGACCCTGGTGGACAGGGAAAAGACATTCAGTACTTC

d_gene: .
abundance: .
v_gene: TRBV19
j_gene: TRBJ1-2
CDR3aa: CASSMLQGKGYGYTF
CDR3nt: TGTGCCAGTAGTATGCTACAGGGAAAGGGGTATGGCTACACCTTC

d_gene: .
abundance: .
v_gene: TRBV28
j_gene: TRBJ1-5
CDR3aa: CASSLVGGSNQPQHF
CDR3nt: TGTGCCAGCAGTTTAGTAGGAGGAAGCAATCAGCCCCAGCATTTT

d_gene: .
abundance: .
v_gene: TRBV4-1
j_gene: TRBJ1-1
CDR3aa: CASSQEGGPEAFF
CDR3nt: TGCGCCAGCAGCCAAGAGGGGGGGCCTGAAGCTTTCTTT

d_gene: TRBD2
abundance: .
v_gene: TRBV7-2
j_gene: TRBJ2-5
CDR3aa: CASSLVGEGLQETQYF
CDR3nt: TGTGCCAGCAGCTTAGTGGGGGAGGGTCTACAAGAGACCCAGTACTTC

d_gene: .
abundance: .
v_gene: TRBV7-9
j_gene: TRBJ2-2
CDR3aa: CASSFWRENTGELFF
CDR3nt: TGTGCCAGCAGCTTTTGGCGGGAGAACACCGGGGAGCTGTTTTTT

d_gene: .
abundance: .
v_gene: TRBV6-6
j_gene: TRBJ1-2
CDR3aa: CASIGGEVDGYTF
CDR3nt: TGTGCCAGCATAGGGGGTGAGGTCGATGGCTACACCTTC

d_gene: TRBD1
abundance: .
v_gene: TRBV7-9
j_gene: TRBJ2-3
CDR3aa: CATGAGDTQYF
CDR3nt: TGTGCTACAGGGGCAGGAGATACGCAGTATTTT

d_gene: TRBD2
abundance: .
v_gene: TRBV10-3
j_gene: TRBJ2-2
CDR3aa: CAISSSGSTGELFF
CDR3nt: TGTGCCATCAGTTCTAGCGGGAGCACCGGGGAGCTGTTTTTT